This TCR beta chain was recovered during a study of blood T cell repertoires in COVID-19. Across the whole study: Specimens from acute and convalescent COVID-19 originated in the United States, Italy and Spain. T cells, B-cell-depleted T cells, or PBMCs supplied cDNA or gDNA.

The CDR3 runs 17 residues. J was trimmed by 1 base and V by 0 bases; bases with no gene match: 7. The germline V gene has CDR1 SGHRS and CDR2 YFSETQ. Authors' analysis steps: Amplification with reference gene primers provided the estimates of nucleated cell counts. Some clones are missing from TCRdb's copy, which holds only in-frame ones; the method was immunoSEQ multiplex PCR. That table supplies the V and J calls and clone size; D and trimming were determined from the DNA. The table lists around 200,000 clones, about 86% of them singletons. The rearrangement links TRBV5-1 to TRBJ2-5; 9 positions agree with TRBD2. The receptor's source is a woman between 45 and 65 years old with acute or convalescent COVID-19. Sequenced input: peripheral blood. CDR3 sequence (DNA): TGCGCCAGCAGCTTGGCCGTGGGTAGCGGGAGCCAAGAGACCCAGTACTTC. Translated: CASSLAVGSGSQETQYF.